A few counts support the clone carrying this T cell receptor (beta chain). What it binds is unknown. The source of the sample is a study of PD-1 blockade in classical Hodgkin lymphoma. In the study overall: Once every 2 weeks, patients received intravenous nivolumab at 3 mg/kg. Study-level results: By C4D1, CD4+ diversity increased significantly, especially in complete responders. Some patients began nivolumab under 1 year after ASCT. These patients were excluded from later analyses.

Sequencing was performed with immunoSEQ multiplex PCR; in TCRdb, only in-frame clones are kept and a portion is missing. This sample yields about 43,000 clones, of which around 66% are seen a single time; roughly 9.6% belongs to the top ten. All the patients suffered relapse after autologous stem cell transplantation, and brentuximab vedotin exposure differed. This TCR was sampled from a human donor with classical Hodgkin lymphoma. The input for sequencing was peripheral blood mononuclear cells (PBMCs), taken at baseline.

CDR3 in amino acids: CASSPGLLTGELFF. CDR3 coding DNA: TGTGCCAGCAGCCCGGGACTCCTCACCGGGGAGCTGTTTTTT. This chain connects TRBV7-3 to TRBJ2-2; maybe TRBD2 (6 bases). The CDR3 sequence is 14 residues long. V was cut by 5 bases and J by 4 bases, with 11 bases left in between. Germline assignment: CDR1 SGHTA and CDR2 FQGTGA.